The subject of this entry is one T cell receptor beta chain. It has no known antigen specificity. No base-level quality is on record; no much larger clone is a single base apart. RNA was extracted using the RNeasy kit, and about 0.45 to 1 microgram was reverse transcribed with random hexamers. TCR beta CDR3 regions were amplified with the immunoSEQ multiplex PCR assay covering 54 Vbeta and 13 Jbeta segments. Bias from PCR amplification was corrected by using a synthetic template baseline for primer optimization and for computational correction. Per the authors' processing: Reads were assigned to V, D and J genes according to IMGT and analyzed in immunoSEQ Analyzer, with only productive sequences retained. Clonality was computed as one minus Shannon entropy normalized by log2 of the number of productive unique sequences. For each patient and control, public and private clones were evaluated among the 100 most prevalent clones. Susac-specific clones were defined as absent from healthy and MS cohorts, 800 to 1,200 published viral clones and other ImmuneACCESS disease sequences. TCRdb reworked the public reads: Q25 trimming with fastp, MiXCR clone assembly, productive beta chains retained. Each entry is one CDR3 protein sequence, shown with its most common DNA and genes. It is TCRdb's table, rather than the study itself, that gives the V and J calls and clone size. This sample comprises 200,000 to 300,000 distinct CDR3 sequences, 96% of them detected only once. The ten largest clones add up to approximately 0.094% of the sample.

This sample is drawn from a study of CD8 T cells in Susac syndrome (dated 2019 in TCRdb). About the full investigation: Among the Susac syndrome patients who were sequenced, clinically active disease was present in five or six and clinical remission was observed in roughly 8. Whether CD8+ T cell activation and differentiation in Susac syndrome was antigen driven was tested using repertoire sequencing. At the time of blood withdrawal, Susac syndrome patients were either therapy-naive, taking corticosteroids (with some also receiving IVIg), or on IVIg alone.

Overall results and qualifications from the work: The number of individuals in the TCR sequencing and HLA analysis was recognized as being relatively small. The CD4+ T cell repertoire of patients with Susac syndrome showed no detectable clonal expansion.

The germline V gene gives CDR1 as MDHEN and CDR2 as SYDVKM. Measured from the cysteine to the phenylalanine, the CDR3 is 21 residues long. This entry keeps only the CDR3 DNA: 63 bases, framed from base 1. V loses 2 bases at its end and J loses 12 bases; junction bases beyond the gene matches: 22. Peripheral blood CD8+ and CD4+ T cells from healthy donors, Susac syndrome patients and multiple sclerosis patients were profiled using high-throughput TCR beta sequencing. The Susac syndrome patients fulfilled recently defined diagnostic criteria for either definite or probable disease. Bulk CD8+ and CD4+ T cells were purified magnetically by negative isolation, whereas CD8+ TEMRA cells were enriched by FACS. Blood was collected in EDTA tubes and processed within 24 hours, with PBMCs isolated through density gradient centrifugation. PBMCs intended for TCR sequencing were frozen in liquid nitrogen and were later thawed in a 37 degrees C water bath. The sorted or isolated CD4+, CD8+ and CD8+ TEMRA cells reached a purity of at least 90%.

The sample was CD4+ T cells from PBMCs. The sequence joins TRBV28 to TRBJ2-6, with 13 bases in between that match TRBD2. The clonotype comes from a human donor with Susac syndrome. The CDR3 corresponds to CASSLSQGLAGSAELRGVLTF. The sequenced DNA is TGTGCCAGCAGTTTAAGCCAGGGACTAGCGGGATCCGCGGAACTTCGGGGCGTCCTGACTTTC.